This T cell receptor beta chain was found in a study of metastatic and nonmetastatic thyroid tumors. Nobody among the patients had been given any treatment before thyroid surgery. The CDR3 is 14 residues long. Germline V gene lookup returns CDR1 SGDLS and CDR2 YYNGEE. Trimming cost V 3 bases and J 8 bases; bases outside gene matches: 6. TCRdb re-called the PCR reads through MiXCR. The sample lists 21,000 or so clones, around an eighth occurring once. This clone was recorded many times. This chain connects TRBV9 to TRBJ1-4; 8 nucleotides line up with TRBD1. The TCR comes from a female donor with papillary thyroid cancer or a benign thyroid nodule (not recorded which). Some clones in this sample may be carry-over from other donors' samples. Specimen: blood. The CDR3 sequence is CASSAGQGREKLFF. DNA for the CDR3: TGTGCCAGCAGCGCAGGACAGGGAAGAGAAAAACTGTTTTTT. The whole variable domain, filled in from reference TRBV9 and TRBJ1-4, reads DSGVTQTPKHLITATGQRVTLRCSPRSGDLSVYWYQQSLDQGLQFLIQYYNGEERAKGNILERFSAQQFPDLHSELNLSSLELGDSALYFCASSAGQGREKLFFGSGTQLSVL.